These 2 T cell receptor beta chains originate from one sample sequenced in a study of cytomegalovirus exposure and HLA in healthy donors. Primers: 60 Vbeta forward and 13 Jbeta reverse. This table comes from immunoSEQ multiplex PCR, and its TCRdb copy is limited to in-frame clones, with some not included. The table has about 130,000 clones, roughly three quarters seen once. The sequenced material came from PBMCs. The receptors shown here come from a man younger than 45 in good health and CMV-seronegative.

The V call is TRBV27, the J call TRBJ2-5; D remains ambiguous. The better agreement between TRBJ2-7 and the DNA end casts doubt on the J call. The CDR3 covers 11 residues. CDR1 is MNHEY, CDR2 SMNVEV, per germline (reference sequence). The CDR3 nucleotides read TGTGCCAGCAGTCCGTCCTACGAGCAGTACTTC. Translated, it gives CASSPSYEQYF.

CDR3 DNA sequence: TGTGCCAGTATCCCCTCTGGCAGGGGGAACACTGAAGCTTTCTTT. Translated, it gives CASIPSGRGNTEAFF. This rearrangement joins TRBV19 to TRBJ1-1; possible D gene TRBD1, 6 bases. V was trimmed by 7 bases and J by 1 base, leaving 16 bases between them. CDR3 length: 15 residues. Germline values: CDR1 LNHDA, CDR2 SQIVND (reference sequence).